This entry lists 8 T cell receptor beta chains sequenced from one sample in a study of T cell repertoires in cytomegalovirus infection. Their specific antigens are unknown. Each CDR3 protein is one row after TCRdb ran MiXCR on the reads. The table lists hundreds of thousands of distinct CDR3 sequences, about 33% of them singletons. The sequencing used cultured CD8+ T cells from PBMCs, collected from culture after CMV antigen stimulation. These receptors all come from a human donor in good health (CMV status not recorded). Some clones in this sample may be carry-over from other donors' samples.

This chain joins TRBV29-1 and TRBJ2-3, with 7 bases that match TRBD1. CDR1 is SQVTM, CDR2 ANQGSEA, per germline. V lost 3 bases and J lost 3; bases outside the gene matches: 6. This CDR3 region has 14 residues. The CDR3 is CSVEGTEGTDTQYF. As DNA, the CDR3 is TGCAGCGTTGAGGGGACAGAAGGGACAGATACGCAGTATTTT.

This clonotype has just a few counts. The chain employs TRBV12-3 or TRBV12-4 and TRBJ2-3, with 7 nucleotides matching TRBD1. The V gene end was trimmed by 7 bases and the J gene end by 9 bases; junction bases not matched to a gene: 13. The CDR3 has 14 residues. In nucleotides, the CDR3 is TGTGCCAGCACCTGGACAGGAGCCCTGCGGACGCAGTATTTT. Amino acids: CASTWTGALRTQYF.

V is TRBV12-5 and J is TRBJ2-2; unclear D gene. This CDR3 has 13 residues. CDR1 is LGHNT and CDR2 is FRNRAP in the germline V gene. The V end was cut by 3 bases, the J end by 4 bases, with 6 bases between. The CDR3 is CASGLMVTGELFF. The CDR3 nucleotides read TGTGCTAGTGGTTTAATGGTCACCGGGGAGCTGTTTTTT.

The chain employs TRBV6-6 and TRBJ2-7, with 12 bases identical to TRBD2. Germline loops: CDR1 MNHNY, CDR2 SVGAGI (reference sequence). The CDR3 totals 19 residues. V lost 2 bases and J lost 4; bases outside the gene matches: 15. In DNA, the CDR3 is TGTGCCAGCAGTTACGCCCGGACTAGCGGGGCCCGTCCGGGATACGAGCAGTACTTC. It specifies CASSYARTSGARPGYEQYF.

The rearrangement links TRBV9 to TRBJ1-4, with D maybe TRBD1 (5 bases). From germline, CDR1 is SGDLS and CDR2 YYNGEE. The CDR3 has 15 amino acids. V lost 3 bases to trimming and J lost 9 bases, with 18 bases between them. The CDR3 DNA reads TGTGCCAGCAGCGGAGGAGAAGAGGGGTGGAAAAAACTGTTTTTT. This codes for CASSGGEEGWKKLFF.

The rearrangement joins TRBV5-1 to TRBJ1-1, with D unclear. With 4 bases removed from V and 4 bases from J, the gap between germline ends came to 17 bases. CDR3 size: 15 residues. Germline V lookup: CDR1 SGHRS, CDR2 YFSETQ. CDR3 DNA sequence: TGCGCCAGCAGCCCGGACGAGGCGGGGAGCACTGAAGCTTTCTTT. Encoded protein: CASSPDEAGSTEAFF.

This clonotype was recorded at least ten times. This chain joins TRBV6-5 and TRBJ1-1; D gene uncertain. CDR1 and CDR2 from the germline V gene are MNHEY and SVGAGI. Trimming took 0 bases from V and 1 from J, leaving 9 bases between them. The CDR3 has 15 residues. The CDR3 loop reads CASSYSAGTNTEAFF. Here the CDR3 DNA reads TGTGCCAGCAGTTACTCGGCAGGAACGAACACTGAAGCTTTCTTT.

V gene TRBV19 combines with J gene TRBJ2-7, with no clear D. V was trimmed by 5 bases and J by 3 bases, leaving 11 bases between them. From germline, CDR1 is LNHDA and CDR2 SQIVND (reference sequence). The CDR3 has 13 amino acids. The DNA for the CDR3 is TGTGCCAGTAGTTCCCAACCTATCTACGAGCAGTACTTC. It yields the protein CASSSQPIYEQYF.